These 21 T cell receptor beta chains came from one sample sequenced in a study of blood T cell repertoires in COVID-19. Using immunoSEQ multiplex PCR, the repertoire was profiled, and TCRdb retains in-frame clones only, with some absent. This table has about 140,000 clones, about 80% appearing once. Input material: peripheral blood. The receptors stem from an older woman with acute or convalescent COVID-19.

The chain combines TRBV5-4 with TRBJ2-3, with D possibly being TRBD2 (5 bases). The V end lost 6 bases, the J end lost 1 base, and 15 bases lay between the germline ends. Germline loops: CDR1 SGHNT, CDR2 YYREEE (reference sequence). The CDR3 is 15 residues long. The CDR3 nucleotides read TGTGCCAGCAAAAACTCGGGGATAGGCACAGATACGCAGTATTTT. Protein product: CASKNSGIGTDTQYF.

The chain links TRBV5-8 to TRBJ2-1; TRBD2 aligns across 10 bases. V trimming: 1 base; J trimming: 15 bases; junction bases outside the gene matches: 10. CDR1 and CDR2 from the germline V gene are SGHTS and YDEGEE. CDR3 size: 14 residues. This CDR3 reads CASSLPAGGLIWFF. Written as DNA, the CDR3 is TGTGCCAGCAGCTTGCCAGCGGGAGGGCTGATTTGGTTCTTC.

This chain's CDR3 is CASSRITSATNEKLFF. The DNA of the CDR3 is TGTGCCAGCAGCCGCATTACAAGTGCAACTAATGAAAAACTGTTTTTT. V gene TRBV4-2 combines with J gene TRBJ1-4; D not certain. V was pared by 4 bases and J by 0 bases, with 12 bases between. CDR3 size: 16 residues. The germline V gene has CDR1 LGHNA and CDR2 YNFKEQ.

V and J are TRBV5-4 and TRBJ2-3, with D possibly matching TRBD2 (6 bases). Trimming pared 3 bases from V and 4 bases from J, leaving 15 bases between. The germline V gene encodes CDR1 SGHNT and CDR2 YYREEE (reference sequence). The CDR3 covers 15 residues. The CDR3 is CASSSGAGLSDTQYF. CDR3 nucleotide sequence: TGTGCCAGCAGCTCTGGGGCGGGATTATCAGATACGCAGTATTTT.

The genes are TRBV27 and TRBJ1-1; D is undetermined. V gave up 5 bases and J gave up 1 base, with 11 bases separating them. Germline loops: CDR1 MNHEY, CDR2 SMNVEV (reference sequence). The CDR3 sequence is 14 residues long. The CDR3 here is CASSLYLGNTEAFF. The CDR3 DNA follows: TGTGCCAGCAGTCTCTACCTCGGGAACACTGAAGCTTTCTTT.

The V gene is TRBV3-1 (or the pseudogene TRBV3-2), the J gene TRBJ2-7; weak D call: TRBD2 (6 bases). The CDR3 has 13 residues. Trimming shortened V by 4 bases and J by 7 bases, and 14 bases separated the two germline ends. Germline V CDR1 and CDR2: LGHDT, YNNKEL (reference sequence). In nucleotides, the CDR3 is TGTGCCAGCAGCCCGGAGGGCCCAGGGGAGCAGTACTTC. Translating gives CASSPEGPGEQYF.

V gene TRBV7-2 combines with J gene TRBJ1-2; TRBD1 matches 9 bases. The germline V gene has CDR1 SGHTA and CDR2 FQGNSA. The J segment lost 10 bases and the V segment lost 4 bases, leaving 7 bases of the junction unmatched. This CDR3 comprises 13 residues. Written as DNA, the CDR3 is TGTGCCAGCAGCTCGGACAGGGGATCCCCCTACACCTTC. Protein: CASSSDRGSPYTF.

The chain joins TRBV18 to TRBJ1-1, with D maybe TRBD1 (6 bases). The CDR3 runs to 15 residues. Germline-derived CDR1 and CDR2 are KGHSH and LQKENI. The V and J ends lost 1 base and 4 bases respectively, with 13 bases between them. Here the CDR3 reads CASSPRQGTSTEAFF. CDR3 coding DNA: TGTGCCAGCTCACCACGTCAGGGGACGAGCACTGAAGCTTTCTTT.

The gene calls are TRBV5-1 and TRBJ2-3; 7 bases line up with TRBD1. With 4 bases clipped from V and 0 bases from J, the junction kept 5 bases outside the gene matches. Germline-derived CDR1 and CDR2 are SGHRS and YFSETQ. This CDR3 has 15 residues. CDR3 bases: TGCGCCAGCAGCCAGGGACAGACTAGCACAGATACGCAGTATTTT. It yields the protein CASSQGQTSTDTQYF.

The chain is built from TRBV18 and TRBJ1-2; 10 positions agree with TRBD1. This CDR3 region has 12 residues. CDR1 is KGHSH and CDR2 is LQKENI in the germline V gene. The J segment lost 11 bases and the V segment lost 6 bases, leaving 6 bases of the junction unmatched. The CDR3 region is CASSPGQGYYTF. In DNA form, the CDR3 reads TGTGCCAGCTCTCCGGGACAGGGGTATTACACCTTC.

V gene TRBV3-1 (or the pseudogene TRBV3-2) combines with J gene TRBJ2-1; tentative D call: TRBD2 (6 bases). The CDR3 loop spans 16 amino acids. The V end was cut by 4 bases, the J end by 4 bases, with 17 bases between. Germline lookup yields CDR1 LGHDT and CDR2 YNNKEL (reference sequence). CDR3 nucleotides: TGTGCCAGCAGCCCCGGTCGGGGGAGCTGGTACAATGAGCAGTTCTTC. Its protein product is CASSPGRGSWYNEQFF.

This clone was counted a single time. The genes are TRBV15 and TRBJ2-1; 8 bases fit TRBD2. This CDR3 has 14 residues. Per the germline V gene, CDR1 is LNHNV and CDR2 is YYDKDF (reference sequence). The ends lost 4 bases at V and 6 bases at J; junction bases unmatched: 5. CDR3 DNA: TGTGCCACCAGCAATCCCGGGACTAGCAATGAGCAGTTCTTC. The encoded protein is CATSNPGTSNEQFF.

A few counts support this clone. V and J are TRBV29-1 and TRBJ1-3; D possibly corresponds to TRBD1 (6 bases). The CDR3 is made up of 13 amino acids. Germline V gene sequence: CDR1 SQVTM, CDR2 ANQGSEA. Trimming shortened V by 5 bases and J by 1 base, and 9 bases separated the two germline ends. The CDR3 protein is CSVWGQSGNTIYF. The CDR3 nucleotides are TGCAGCGTTTGGGGGCAATCTGGAAACACCATATATTTT.

DNA for the CDR3: TGTGCCACCAGCAGAGACCGAGGTAGGGGGAGCACTGAAGCTTTCTTT. Amino acids: CATSRDRGRGSTEAFF. The J gene is TRBJ1-1, the V gene TRBV15; possible D gene TRBD1, 6 bases. This CDR3 region has 16 residues. Germline assignment: CDR1 LNHNV and CDR2 YYDKDF (reference sequence). Trimming removed 0 bases from V and 4 bases from J, with 15 bases in between. The variable domain in full, completed from reference TRBV15 and TRBJ1-1, reads DAMVIQNPRYQVTQFGKPVTLSCSQTLNHNVMYWYQQKSSQAPKLLFHYYDKDFNNEADTPDNFQSRRPNTSFCFLDIRSPGLGDTAMYLCATSRDRGRGSTEAFFGQGTRLTVV.

This chain connects TRBV5-4 to TRBJ1-2, with D possibly matching TRBD1 (6 bases). The germline V gene encodes CDR1 SGHNT and CDR2 YYREEE (reference sequence). The CDR3 consists of 14 residues. The V end was cut by 2 bases, the J end by 6 bases, with 14 bases between. CDR3 protein: CASSFRMGANGYTF. In nucleotides, the CDR3 is TGTGCCAGCAGCTTCCGGATGGGGGCCAATGGCTACACCTTC.

V usage is TRBV2 and J usage is TRBJ1-1; weak D call: TRBD1 (6 bases). The germline V gene encodes CDR1 SNHLY and CDR2 FYNNEI. The CDR3 totals 14 residues. V was clipped by 4 bases and J by 1 base, with 10 bases between them. The DNA of the CDR3 is TGTGCCAGCAGTGTCGGACAGTCGAACACTGAAGCTTTCTTT. Residues: CASSVGQSNTEAFF.

The V gene is TRBV28, the J gene TRBJ2-5, with 9 bases that match TRBD2. This CDR3 is built from 14 residues. Trimming removed 9 bases from V and 1 base from J; junction bases left unmatched: 6. Germline V gene data show CDR1 as MDHEN and CDR2 as SYDVKM. CDR3 nucleotide sequence: TGTGCCAGTCGGGCGGGAGGGCTCCAAGAGACCCAGTACTTC. Translating gives CASRAGGLQETQYF.

The chain joins TRBV30 to TRBJ1-5; D uncertain. Trimming removed 5 bases at V and 7 bases at J, with 15 bases between. The CDR3 contains 13 residues. CDR1 is GTSNPN, CDR2 SVGIG, per germline (reference sequence). CDR3 DNA: TGTGCCTGGTCGGAGGGATTGATGCAGCCCCAGCATTTT. This gives the protein CAWSEGLMQPQHF.

The count of this clone is one. The J gene is TRBJ2-7, the V gene TRBV3-1 (or the pseudogene TRBV3-2); 8 bases align to TRBD2. After removal of 0 bases from V and 12 bases from J, the junction contained 10 bases not matched to a gene. Germline assignment: CDR1 LGHDT and CDR2 YNNKEL (reference sequence). The CDR3 extends over 14 amino acids. For the CDR3, the DNA is TGTGCCAGCAGCCAAGATAGGCCAGCGGGAGTTCTGTACTTC. Protein product: CASSQDRPAGVLYF.

This clone was counted only a few times. The V call is TRBV11-2, the J call TRBJ2-7; D not certain. This CDR3 contains 13 residues. Germline CDR1 is SGHAT and CDR2 is FQNNGV. The ends were cut back, 3 bases at V and 2 bases at J, with 8 bases in the middle. CDR3 in DNA: TGTGCCAGCAGCTTGGGCCCGGCCTACGAGCAGTACTTC. Amino acids: CASSLGPAYEQYF.

CDR3 in DNA: TGTGCCAGCAGTTTCTTCCTAGCGAGTAATCAGCCCCAGCATTTT. Its translation: CASSFFLASNQPQHF. The chain has TRBV28 and TRBJ1-5; the D is unclear. This CDR3 is built from 15 residues. V lost 3 bases, J lost 4 bases, and 13 bases lay in between. CDR1 and CDR2 from the germline V gene are MDHEN and SYDVKM. The full variable domain, in which reference TRBV28 and TRBJ1-5 provide the parts outside the CDR3, is DVKVTQSSRYLVKRTGEKVFLECVQDMDHENMFWYRQDPGLGLRLIYFSYDVKMKEKGDIPEGYSVSREKKERFSLILESASTNQTSMYLCASSFFLASNQPQHFGDGTRLSIL.